These T cell receptor beta chains were read from a single sample in a study of shared T cell receptors in the human thymus. Profiling relied on immunoSEQ multiplex PCR, and the TCRdb table lists in-frame clones only, not all of them. The repertoire holds 600,000 or so clones, with about 87% as singletons. This sample was shared with a second study, whose subject was human thymus T cells.

Sequenced material: thymocytes. The receptors were gathered from a boy under two years old with a congenital heart defect. Both conserved end residues are part of each CDR3. Clone sizes are given selectively: once, few, many, or a class where the clone is expanded.

size	V	J	CDR3
few	TRBV11-2	TRBJ1-2	CASSLRSGQNPYGYTF
.	TRBV14	TRBJ2-7	CASSQDPGLRLEQYF
.	TRBV28	TRBJ1-1	CASSGPMNTEAFF
.	TRBV19	TRBJ2-4	CASSPRQVKNIQYF
once	TRBV5-8	TRBJ2-7	CASRLEQNVATGQPYEQYF
.	TRBV27	TRBJ2-3	CASKRRGTDTQYF
.	TRBV2	TRBJ2-2	CASDGIGGTGELFF
.	TRBV5-1	TRBJ2-2	CASSAGTSGGQNTGELFF
.	TRBV15	TRBJ2-1	CATSRDQGADEQFF
.	TRBV5-1	TRBJ1-6	CASSPLGGSSYNSPLHF
once	TRBV9	TRBJ1-1	CASSVVSVGVAYTEAFF
.	TRBV4-1	TRBJ1-5	CASSQDLEGNQPQHF
.	TRBV9	TRBJ1-1	CASSVESATEAFF
.	TRBV5-6	TRBJ2-5	CASSGRDREIETQYF
.	TRBV4-1	TRBJ2-6	CASSQDPGVLSSGANVLTF
.	TRBV6-1	TRBJ2-7	CASSEGPRYEQYF
once	TRBV7-8	TRBJ2-7	CASSLVAGGTISSYEQYF
.	TRBV18	TRBJ2-2	CASSLPRDRGTGELFF
.	TRBV15	TRBJ1-2	CATSRQGAYGYTF
.	TRBV5-6	TRBJ2-4	CASSLREGENIQYF
.	TRBV28	TRBJ2-7	CASSRSRHEQYF
.	TRBV18	TRBJ2-7	CASSPERRVPYEQYF
.	TRBV19	TRBJ2-7	CASSRQLRAPRDEQYF
.	TRBV28	TRBJ2-3	CASSLPGLAGRWGDTQYF
.	TRBV7-2	TRBJ2-1	CASSLAQWTSGGGSYNEQFF
.	TRBV7-8	TRBJ1-1	CASSLVGQLNTEAFF
.	TRBV6-4	TRBJ2-3	CASSEHGLAGSLSTDTQYF
once	TRBV27	TRBJ2-7	CASSSPGRGAYEQYF